This passage covers 21 T cell receptor beta chains from one sample sequenced in a study of OX40 agonist ivuxolimab in advanced cancers. To prepare the library, the immunoSEQ multiplex PCR assay was applied. Sourced from immuneACCESS, this table was stored by TCRdb with only in-frame sequences that have V and J called. A share of the clones is absent; for the studies checked, an unresolved V gene accounts for under half, and the remainder has no known explanation. This sample comprises more than 50,000 clones, 75% to 90% of them detected only once. The ten biggest clones cover roughly 13% of the sample. The specimen comprised CD4+ or CD8+ T cells sorted from blood, sampled in a trial of the OX40 agonist ivuxolimab. The receptors shown here come from an adult with an advanced solid tumor such as melanoma, head and neck, liver or kidney cancer.

J is TRBJ1-1 and V is TRBV7-2, with TRBD1 identical over 7 bases. V lost 5 bases, J lost 6 bases, and 9 bases stayed unmatched. The CDR3 runs to 14 residues. In germline, CDR1 is SGHTA, CDR2 FQGNSA. CDR3 sequence (DNA): TGTGCCAGCAGCAGATACGGGACAGCATCTGAAGCTTTCTTT. This codes for CASSRYGTASEAFF.

The J gene is TRBJ2-7, the V gene TRBV6-5, with D perhaps matching TRBD1 or TRBD2 (5 bases each). Germline CDR1 reads MNHEY; CDR2 reads SVGAGI. CDR3 length equals 13 residues. V was trimmed by 3 bases and J by 3 bases, leaving 9 bases between them. The CDR3 DNA sequence: TGTGCCAGCAGTTATAGGGACGGCTACGAGCAGTACTTC. Encoded protein: CASSYRDGYEQYF.

This chain joins TRBV27 and TRBJ2-7; 7 positions agree with TRBD2. The CDR3 consists of 15 residues. Germline CDR1 MNHEY, CDR2 SMNVEV (reference sequence). Losses at the gene ends were 5 bases for V and 3 bases for J; bases not matched to a gene: 10. In nucleotides, the CDR3 is TGTGCCAGCAGTCCCGGGGAGGGAGGGGTCTACGAGCAGTACTTC. Amino acids: CASSPGEGGVYEQYF.

J is TRBJ2-7 and V is TRBV11-2; D gene uncertain. The germline V and J ends were trimmed by 1 base and 2 bases, with 6 bases remaining between them. The CDR3 is made up of 13 amino acids. Germline CDR1 is SGHAT and CDR2 is FQNNGV. In DNA form, the CDR3 reads TGTGCCAGCAGCTTAGGCCAGCCCTACGAGCAGTACTTC. Amino acids: CASSLGQPYEQYF.

J is TRBJ2-1 and V is TRBV2; a weak D match, TRBD2 (5 bases). V lost 9 bases to trimming and J lost 7 bases, with 22 bases between them. Per the germline V gene, CDR1 is SNHLY and CDR2 is FYNNEI. This CDR3 contains 15 residues. The CDR3 region has the DNA TGTGCCAGTCTCCATGGGGAGTCGGGCGATAATGAGCAGTTCTTC. Encoded protein: CASLHGESGDNEQFF.

The V gene is TRBV10-2, the J gene TRBJ1-2; D remains ambiguous. The CDR3 covers 14 residues. The V end lost 3 bases, the J end lost 8 bases, and 16 bases lay between the germline ends. Germline V lookup: CDR1 WSHSY, CDR2 SAAADI. CDR3 in DNA: TGCGCCAGCAGTGATGTATCCCCCGTCCAGGGCTACACCTTC. Translating it yields CASSDVSPVQGYTF.

The chain combines TRBV6-1 with TRBJ2-6; D remains unclear. This CDR3 comprises 14 residues. CDR1 and CDR2 (germline): MNHNS, SASEGT. V lost 6 bases to trimming and J lost 0 bases, with 6 bases between them. The CDR3: CASSGISGANVLTF. The CDR3 DNA follows: TGTGCCAGCAGCGGAATCTCTGGGGCCAACGTCCTGACTTTC.

This clone came up once. This chain joins TRBV6-6 and TRBJ2-1, with 7 bases identical to TRBD2. The CDR3 has 15 amino acids. V was clipped by 1 base and J by 5 bases; unmatched bases: 5. Per the germline V gene, CDR1 is MNHNY and CDR2 is SVGAGI (reference sequence). Written as DNA, the CDR3 is TGTGCCAGCAGTTACTGGGCGGGGGTCCACAATGAGCAGTTCTTC. This gives the protein CASSYWAGVHNEQFF.

The V call is TRBV7-2, the J call TRBJ1-1; a weak D match, TRBD1 (6 bases). The germline gives CDR1 SGHTA, CDR2 FQGNSA. There are 19 residues in the CDR3. The V and J ends lost 2 bases and 0 bases respectively, with 22 bases between them. The CDR3 sequence: CASSLKSVGGGSMNTEAFF. The CDR3 DNA is TGTGCCAGCAGCTTAAAGTCTGTCGGGGGCGGATCGATGAACACTGAAGCTTTCTTT.

In DNA, the CDR3 is TGTGCCAGCAGCTTAGTGCGAGTCCCCCCATTCCAGTACTTC. Its translation: CASSLVRVPPFQYF. The chain joins TRBV11-2 to TRBJ2-5; no reliable D call. The CDR3 contains 14 residues. Germline CDR1 is SGHAT and CDR2 is FQNNGV. Trimming took 1 base from V and 10 from J, leaving 16 bases between them.

The CDR3 spells CASSYGTGAYEQYF. The DNA for the CDR3 is TGTGCCAGCAGTTACGGGACAGGGGCCTACGAGCAGTACTTC. The V and J genes are TRBV6-5 and TRBJ2-7, with TRBD1 identical over 10 bases. The V segment lost 2 bases and the J segment 2 bases; nucleotides outside the gene matches: 0. CDR1 and CDR2 from the germline V gene are MNHEY and SVGAGI. The CDR3 runs 14 residues.

The table lists this clone with a count of one. The CDR3 reads CASSLLVGGEDEQFF. The DNA of the CDR3 is TGTGCCAGCAGCTTACTAGTGGGGGGCGAGGATGAGCAGTTCTTC. The V and J genes are TRBV7-2 and TRBJ2-1; either TRBD1 or TRBD2 may supply D (6 bases each). CDR1 SGHTA and CDR2 FQGNSA come from the germline V gene. The V and J ends lost 2 bases and 8 bases respectively, with 16 bases between them. The CDR3 contains 15 residues.

The chain links TRBV7-8 to TRBJ2-7, with a weak D call TRBD1 (6 bases). Trimming took 5 bases from V and 5 from J, leaving 16 bases between them. The CDR3 spans 14 residues. The germline CDR1 and CDR2 sequences are SGHVS and FQNEAQ. In DNA, the CDR3 is TGTGCCAGCAGCGGGAAGGGGGTTCTGAACGAGCAGTACTTC. Protein: CASSGKGVLNEQYF.

The chain combines TRBV7-9 with TRBJ2-6, with D uncertain. The CDR3 length is 10 residues. The V gene's germline CDR1 is SEHNR and CDR2 FQNEAQ (reference sequence). The V end was cut by 8 bases, the J end by 11 bases, with 7 bases between. The CDR3 sequence: CASYHYVLTF. In DNA, the CDR3 is TGTGCCAGCTACCATTACGTCCTGACTTTC.

The chain links TRBV9 to TRBJ1-1; possibly TRBD1 for D (6 bases). The CDR3 consists of 14 residues. Germline CDR1 reads SGDLS; CDR2 reads YYNGEE. The V end was cut by 3 bases, the J end by 4 bases, with 13 bases between. The DNA of the CDR3 is TGTGCCAGCAGCGAGAGCCCCAGGGGCACTGAAGCTTTCTTT. Its translation is CASSESPRGTEAFF.

This chain's CDR3 is CASSSGPGLVGGEQYF. The CDR3 coding sequence is TGTGCCAGCAGCTCCGGACCGGGACTAGTGGGGGGGGAGCAGTACTTC. This rearrangement joins TRBV7-9 to TRBJ2-7, with 8 bases lining up with TRBD2. The CDR3 extends over 16 amino acids. Trimming took 4 bases from V and 7 from J; bases not matched to a gene: 15. Germline V gene sequence: CDR1 SEHNR, CDR2 FQNEAQ (reference sequence).

This chain connects TRBV6-1 to TRBJ2-1; 11 nucleotides agree with TRBD1. The CDR3 consists of 15 residues. J lost 8 bases, V lost 3 bases, and 6 bases had no gene match. Germline loops: CDR1 MNHNS, CDR2 SASEGT. The CDR3 nucleotides are TGTGCCAGCAGTGATGGGACAGGGGGTTATCATGAGCAGTTCTTC. Translated, it gives CASSDGTGGYHEQFF.

Notes on this clone: A much larger clone lies a single base off, so this may be a read error. The sample contains more than one DNA sequence encoding this CDR3. The V call is TRBV6-5, the J call TRBJ1-1; D not resolved. V was trimmed by 0 bases and J by 0 bases, leaving 2 bases between them. The germline V gene has CDR1 MNHEY and CDR2 SVGAGI. The CDR3 is made up of 13 amino acids. This CDR3 is CASSYSVNTEAFF. The CDR3 DNA is TGTGCCAGCAGTTACTCGGTGAACACTGAAGCTTTCTTT.

The V gene is TRBV11-2, the J gene TRBJ2-3; D is unclear. Per the germline V gene, CDR1 is SGHAT and CDR2 is FQNNGV. Trimming left V 1 base short and J 0 bases short, with 11 bases between. The CDR3 consists of 16 residues. The CDR3 loop is CASSLGPRSSTDTQYF. DNA of the CDR3: TGTGCCAGCAGCTTAGGCCCTCGCTCGAGCACAGATACGCAGTATTTT.

This chain connects TRBV11-2 to TRBJ1-1; D gene uncertain. Between the trimmed V and J ends, which lost 5 bases and 1 base, there was a span of 8 bases. CDR1 and CDR2 (germline): SGHAT, FQNNGV. The CDR3 sequence is 13 residues long. This CDR3 is CASSGPWNTEAFF. CDR3 DNA: TGTGCCAGCAGCGGCCCGTGGAACACTGAAGCTTTCTTT.

V gene TRBV4-3 combines with J gene TRBJ2-2, with D perhaps TRBD1 or TRBD2 (5 bases each). The V end lost 3 bases, the J end lost 5 bases, and 16 bases lay between the germline ends. There are 16 residues in the CDR3. Germline loops: CDR1 LGHNA, CDR2 YSLEER. The CDR3 DNA reads TGCGCCAGCAGCCAGACCCTCTCGGGGCTGACCGGGGAGCTGTTTTTT. Encoded protein: CASSQTLSGLTGELFF.